A single sample gave rise to the 8 T cell receptor beta chains below, sequenced in a study of cytomegalovirus exposure and HLA in healthy donors. The PCR employed 60 Vbeta primers together with 13 Jbeta primers. Produced via immunoSEQ multiplex PCR; TCRdb's table is partial and in-frame only. Here the sample spans about 94,000 clones, approximately 66% being singletons. The sequenced sample was PBMCs. These receptors were obtained from a man aged 25-45 years in good health and CMV-seronegative.

The chain has TRBV6-6 and TRBJ1-3, with 10 bases matching TRBD1. With V trimmed by 5 bases and J by 8 bases, 3 bases remained unmatched. Germline CDR1 is MNHNY and CDR2 is SVGAGI (reference sequence). This CDR3 is built from 13 residues. In nucleotides, the CDR3 is TGTGCCAGCAGTAGGGACAGGGGTTACACCATATATTTT. Its protein is CASSRDRGYTIYF.

The V gene is TRBV19, the J gene TRBJ2-1; 12 bases fit TRBD2. The CDR3 is 17 residues long. Germline trimming cut 4 bases from V and 7 bases from J; bases unmatched to any gene: 11. The germline V gene encodes CDR1 LNHDA and CDR2 SQIVND (reference sequence). CDR3 loop: CASSTLYLAGGRNEQFF. DNA for the CDR3: TGTGCCAGTAGTACCCTCTACCTAGCGGGAGGGCGGAATGAGCAGTTCTTC.

This chain connects TRBV19 to TRBJ2-1; D may be TRBD2 (6 bases). Deletions cut 5 bases from V and 8 bases from J, with 25 bases between. This CDR3 contains 17 residues. Germline V gene sequence: CDR1 LNHDA, CDR2 SQIVND (reference sequence). The CDR3 is CASSSEGRLSHTDEQFF. CDR3 in DNA: TGTGCCAGTAGTTCGGAGGGGAGACTGTCCCACACCGATGAGCAGTTCTTC.

The chain employs TRBV11-3 and TRBJ2-3, with 11 nucleotides matching TRBD2. J was trimmed by 1 base and V by 1 base; bases with no gene match: 13. The CDR3 has 20 amino acids. Per germline, CDR1 SGHNT and CDR2 YENEEA. The CDR3 DNA sequence: TGTGCCAGCAGCTTAGCGGGGGGAAACCTAGCGGGAGGACGCACAGATACGCAGTATTTT. This sequence encodes CASSLAGGNLAGGRTDTQYF.

J is TRBJ2-1 and V is TRBV5-1; 11 bases are a match to TRBD1. Germline V gives CDR1 SGHRS, CDR2 YFSETQ. V lost 5 bases to trimming and J lost 6 bases; unmatched junction nucleotides: 7. The CDR3 contains 15 residues. For the CDR3, the DNA is TGCGCCAGCAGTTACGGACAGGGGGCGGCCAATGAGCAGTTCTTC. Amino acids: CASSYGQGAANEQFF.

The V call is TRBV7-4, the J call TRBJ1-1; D is undetermined. Germline V gene lookup returns CDR1 SGHVT and CDR2 SQSDAQ. The CDR3 is 12 amino acids. V lost 3 bases to trimming and J lost 7 bases, with 9 bases between them. This CDR3 is CASSFAGGEAFF. CDR3 nucleotides: TGTGCCAGCAGCTTCGCGGGAGGTGAAGCTTTCTTT.

In this sample, this clone turned up a few times. The chain uses TRBV25-1 and TRBJ2-5, with D perhaps matching TRBD1 (6 bases). The CDR3 contains 17 residues. Per the germline V gene, CDR1 is MGHDK and CDR2 is SYGVNS. V was trimmed by 3 bases and J by 4 bases, leaving 21 bases between them. The CDR3 spells CASSDYRAPQGGETQYF. The CDR3 coding sequence is TGTGCCAGCAGTGACTACAGGGCTCCCCAAGGTGGAGAGACCCAGTACTTC.

Only a few counts were recorded for this clone. The rearrangement uses TRBV7-2 and TRBJ1-1; 7 bases line up with TRBD1. The CDR3 loop spans 15 amino acids. V shed 6 bases, J shed 5 bases, and the junction held 12 bases outside the gene matches. Germline-derived CDR1 and CDR2 are SGHTA and FQGNSA. The CDR3 sequence: CASRRVLDRVTEAFF. CDR3 sequence (DNA): TGTGCCAGCAGGCGCGTATTAGACAGGGTTACTGAAGCTTTCTTT.